Included here is one T cell receptor (beta chain) sequence, with context. Its matching antigen is unknown. This specimen belongs to a study of T cells after yellow fever vaccination. Findings and limits, study-wide: A secondary response was less intense yet reached its peak sooner, at day 5 versus 15.

5'RACE template switching generated TCR cDNA, adding a universal primer site and UMIs. TCRdb re-called the 5' RACE reads with MiXCR, one entry per CDR3 protein. The sample lists approximately 550,000 distinct CDR3 sequences, about 14% occurring once. CDR3 size: 17 residues. Germline V gene data show CDR1 as SGHTA and CDR2 as FQGNSA. With V trimmed by 5 bases and J by 4 bases, 15 bases remained unmatched. This sequence was found in a man aged 25-45 years who received the YFV17D yellow fever vaccine. The chain employs TRBV7-2 and TRBJ2-3; TRBD2 agrees at 7 bases. Source: PBMCs, taken on the day of the yellow fever booster vaccination. The CDR3 sequence: CASSPRTSVFGSDTQYF. The DNA for the CDR3 is TGTGCCAGCAGCCCTCGGACTAGTGTTTTTGGTTCAGATACGCAGTATTTT.